The clone carrying this T cell receptor beta chain was picked up many times. TCRdb analysed the 5' RACE reads with MiXCR anew, one entry per CDR3 protein. This sample has roughly 19,000 distinct CDR3 sequences, with about 16% found just once. This sample was included in a study of neurological immune-mediated disorders. Sequenced input: PBMCs. The clonotype originates from a female donor with HTLV-1-associated myelopathy (HAM/TSP).

CDR3 DNA: TGTGCCACCAGCAGAGCTCGCAGGCCCCACGAGCAGTACTTC. Its translation: CATSRARRPHEQYF. The rearrangement uses TRBV15 and TRBJ2-7; D remains unclear. Germline CDR1 reads LNHNV; CDR2 reads YYDKDF (reference sequence). Trimming took off 1 base at V and 5 bases at J, with 12 bases between the two ends. The CDR3 runs to 14 residues.